The clone carrying this T cell receptor (beta chain) was seen repeatedly, ten times or more. Antigen: not known. The data were taken from a study of T-cell reconstitution after alpha-beta-depleted transplantation in children. The V gene's germline CDR1 is SGHRS and CDR2 YFSETQ. CDR3 length equals 14 residues. Trimming removed 0 bases at V and 5 bases at J, with 8 bases between. Study results and caveats: About two months after transplant, alpha-beta T cells reportedly came from several hundred expanded graft clones.

Researchers prepared the TCRbeta library using unique molecular identifiers, the study reports. TCRdb called the PCR reads again in MiXCR, with one record for every CDR3 protein. In the table there are roughly 150,000 distinct CDR3 sequences, 11% of which are singletons. Source: PBMCs, taken before TCRalphabeta/CD19-depleted stem cell transplant. The TCR originated in a boy younger than 10 with acute myeloid leukemia, due to receive a stem cell transplant. The chain employs TRBV5-1 and TRBJ1-4; no definite D call. In DNA form, the CDR3 reads TGCGCCAGCAGCTTGGCCGAAGGGAATGAAAAACTGTTTTTT. This codes for CASSLAEGNEKLFF.